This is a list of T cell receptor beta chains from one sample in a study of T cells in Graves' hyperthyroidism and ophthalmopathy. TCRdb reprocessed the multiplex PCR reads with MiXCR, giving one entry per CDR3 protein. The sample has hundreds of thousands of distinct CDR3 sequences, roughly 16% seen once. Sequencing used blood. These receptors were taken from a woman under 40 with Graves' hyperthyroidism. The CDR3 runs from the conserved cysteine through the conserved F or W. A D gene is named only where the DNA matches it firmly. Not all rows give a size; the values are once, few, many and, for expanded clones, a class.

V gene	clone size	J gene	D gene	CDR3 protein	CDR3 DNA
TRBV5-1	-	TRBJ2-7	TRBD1	CASNAGTGGYEQYF	TGCGCCAGCAACGCCGGGACAGGGGGCTACGAGCAGTACTTC
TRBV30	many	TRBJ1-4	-	CAWSTNRENNEKLFF	TGTGCCTGGAGTACAAACAGGGAAAATAATGAAAAACTGTTTTTT
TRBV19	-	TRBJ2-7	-	CAGSIKASYEQYF	TGTGCCGGTAGTATAAAGGCTTCCTACGAGCAGTACTTC
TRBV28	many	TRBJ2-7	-	CASSYSGRALGEQYF	TGTGCCAGCAGTTATAGCGGACGGGCCCTGGGCGAGCAGTACTTC
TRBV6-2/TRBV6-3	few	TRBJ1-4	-	CASSATDRKLFF	TGTGCCAGCAGTGCCACGGACAGAAAACTGTTTTTT
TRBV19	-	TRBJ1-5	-	CATSTGTYSNQPQHF	TGTGCCACCAGCACCGGGACATATAGCAATCAGCCCCAGCATTTT
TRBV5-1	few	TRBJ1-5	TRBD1	CASTDRGNDQPQHF	TGTGCCAGCACCGACAGGGGGAACGATCAGCCCCAGCATTTT
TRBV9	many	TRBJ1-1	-	CASSVGGYTEAFF	TGTGCCAGCAGCGTAGGAGGGTACACTGAAGCTTTCTTT
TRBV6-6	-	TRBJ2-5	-	CASSYSIRETQYF	TGTGCCAGCAGTTACTCGATAAGGGAGACCCAGTACTTC
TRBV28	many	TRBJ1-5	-	CASRPEGGNQPQHF	TGTGCCAGCCGCCCAGAGGGGGGTAATCAGCCCCAGCATTTT
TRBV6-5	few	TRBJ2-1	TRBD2	CASTSPGTSFNEQFF	TGTGCCAGCACCTCGCCGGGGACTAGCTTCAATGAGCAGTTCTTC
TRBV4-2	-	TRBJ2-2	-	CASSPSYRDAGELFF	TGTGCCAGCAGCCCATCCTACAGGGACGCCGGGGAGCTGTTTTTT
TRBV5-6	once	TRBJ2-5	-	CASSLRVTSQETQYF	TGTGCCAGCAGCTTGCGGGTTACTAGCCAAGAGACCCAGTACTTC
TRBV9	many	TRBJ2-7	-	CASSVGSGASYEQYF	TGTGCCAGCAGCGTAGGTAGCGGAGCCTCCTACGAGCAGTACTTC
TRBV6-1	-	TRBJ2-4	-	CASSEGSGKNIQYF	TGTGCCAGCAGTGAAGGTAGCGGTAAAAACATTCAGTACTTC
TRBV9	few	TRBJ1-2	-	CASSYDPGEGYTF	TGTGCCAGCAGCTATGACCCAGGGGAGGGCTACACCTTC
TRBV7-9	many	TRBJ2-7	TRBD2	CASSPRTSHEQYF	TGTGCCAGCAGCCCGAGGACTAGCCACGAGCAGTACTTC
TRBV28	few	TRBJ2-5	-	CASSLVVGQQETQCF	TGTGCCAGCAGTTTAGTAGTTGGTCAGCAAGAGACCCAGTGCTTC
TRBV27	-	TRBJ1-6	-	CASSWGAQNSPLHF	TGTGCCAGCAGTTGGGGGGCTCAGAATTCACCCCTCCACTTT
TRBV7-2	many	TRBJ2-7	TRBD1	CASSLVGQGKNYEQYF	TGTGCCAGCAGCTTAGTAGGACAGGGGAAGAACTACGAGCAGTACTTC
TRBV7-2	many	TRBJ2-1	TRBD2	CASGSSGRAGDEQFF	TGTGCCAGCGGATCTAGCGGGAGGGCGGGGGATGAGCAGTTCTTC
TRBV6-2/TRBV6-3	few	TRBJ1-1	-	CASRVGVRTEAFF	TGTGCCAGCAGGGTGGGAGTGAGGACTGAAGCTTTCTTT
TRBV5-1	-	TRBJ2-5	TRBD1	CASRTGGQETQYF	TGCGCCAGCAGGACAGGGGGCCAAGAGACCCAGTACTTC
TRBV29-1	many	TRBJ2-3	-	CSVVTGPDTQYF	TGCAGCGTCGTAACAGGGCCAGATACGCAGTATTTT
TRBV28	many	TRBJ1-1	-	CASSPWSGSITEAFF	TGTGCCAGCAGTCCCTGGAGTGGCAGTATCACTGAAGCTTTCTTT
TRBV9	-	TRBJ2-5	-	CASSPPDSHQETQYF	TGTGCCAGCAGCCCTCCAGACAGCCACCAAGAGACCCAGTACTTC
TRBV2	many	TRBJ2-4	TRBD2	CASSEATSGLENIQYF	TGTGCCAGCAGTGAAGCGACTAGCGGGTTAGAAAACATTCAGTACTTC
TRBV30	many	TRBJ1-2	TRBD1	CAWTPETGYGYTF	TGTGCCTGGACGCCCGAGACAGGGTATGGCTACACCTTC
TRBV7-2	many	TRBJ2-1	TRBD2	CASSLPGLAGRPYNEQFF	TGTGCCAGCAGCTTGCCGGGACTAGCGGGTCGGCCCTACAATGAGCAGTTCTTC
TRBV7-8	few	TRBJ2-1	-	CASRVYRAGRKNNEQFF	TGTGCCAGCAGGGTTTACAGGGCGGGACGAAAAAACAATGAGCAGTTCTTC
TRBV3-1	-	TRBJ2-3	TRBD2	CASSQAVSGGTDTQYF	TGTGCCAGCAGCCAAGCTGTGAGCGGGGGCACAGATACGCAGTATTTT
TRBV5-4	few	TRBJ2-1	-	CASSPDKGSYNEQFF	TGTGCCAGCAGCCCCGATAAGGGCTCCTACAATGAGCAGTTCTTC
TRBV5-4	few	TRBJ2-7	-	CASSLRGPLYEQYF	TGTGCCAGCAGCCTGCGAGGGCCCCTCTACGAGCAGTACTTC
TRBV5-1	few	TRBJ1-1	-	CASTTGLDTEAFF	TGCGCCAGCACCACAGGCTTAGACACTGAAGCTTTCTTT
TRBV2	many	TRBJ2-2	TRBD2	CASSSAGLAGRAGELFF	TGTGCCAGCAGTTCCGCGGGACTAGCGGGAAGGGCCGGGGAGCTGTTTTTT
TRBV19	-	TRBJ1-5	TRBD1	CASRTGGGFQPQHF	TGTGCCAGTAGGACAGGGGGCGGGTTTCAGCCCCAGCATTTT
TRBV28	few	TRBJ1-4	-	CASSQIGQGGEKLFF	TGTGCCAGCAGTCAAATTGGCCAGGGTGGGGAAAAACTGTTTTTT
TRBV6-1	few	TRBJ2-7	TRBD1	CASKRDSYYEQYF	TGTGCCAGCAAACGGGACAGCTACTACGAGCAGTACTTC
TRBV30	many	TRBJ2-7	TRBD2	CAWSVVAGVYEQYF	TGTGCCTGGAGTGTAGTAGCGGGAGTTTACGAGCAGTACTTC
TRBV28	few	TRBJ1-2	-	CASSLLGRSNYGYTF	TGTGCCAGCAGTTTATTGGGACGTTCTAACTATGGCTACACCTTC
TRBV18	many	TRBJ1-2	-	CASSPQVQNYGYTF	TGTGCCAGCTCACCACAAGTACAGAACTATGGCTACACCTTC
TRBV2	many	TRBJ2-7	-	CASSGRTASYEQYF	TGTGCCAGCAGTGGGAGGACGGCGAGCTACGAGCAGTACTTC
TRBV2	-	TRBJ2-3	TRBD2	CASSFTGLAATDTQYF	TGTGCCAGCAGTTTCACGGGACTAGCGGCTACAGATACGCAGTATTTT
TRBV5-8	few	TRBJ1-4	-	CASSLDAVATNEKLFF	TGTGCCAGCAGCTTGGATGCCGTTGCAACTAATGAAAAACTGTTTTTT
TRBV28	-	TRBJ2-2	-	CASRLTTGASNTGELFF	TGTGCCAGCAGGCTAACGACAGGAGCTTCGAACACCGGGGAGCTGTTTTTT